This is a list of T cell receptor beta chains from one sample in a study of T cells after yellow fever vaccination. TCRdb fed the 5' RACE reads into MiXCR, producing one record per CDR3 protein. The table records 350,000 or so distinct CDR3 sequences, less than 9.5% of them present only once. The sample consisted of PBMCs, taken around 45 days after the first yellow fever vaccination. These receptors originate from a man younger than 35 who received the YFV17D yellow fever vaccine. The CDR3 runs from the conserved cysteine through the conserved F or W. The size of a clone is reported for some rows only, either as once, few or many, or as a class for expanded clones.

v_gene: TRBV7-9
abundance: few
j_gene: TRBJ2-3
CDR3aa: CASSWGTSGGSDTQYF

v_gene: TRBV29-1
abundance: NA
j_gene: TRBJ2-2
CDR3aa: CSVERGSGTGELFF

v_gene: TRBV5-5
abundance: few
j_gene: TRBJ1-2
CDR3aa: CASSLEQENYGYTF

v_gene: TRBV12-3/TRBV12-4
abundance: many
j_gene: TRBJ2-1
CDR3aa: CASVRAMRNEQFF

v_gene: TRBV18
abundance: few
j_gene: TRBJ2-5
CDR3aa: CASSRSTGVQETQYF

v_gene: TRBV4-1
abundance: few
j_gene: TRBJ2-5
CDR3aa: CASSQPQETQYF

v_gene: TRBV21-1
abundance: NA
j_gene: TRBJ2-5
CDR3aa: CASEGTFGQETQYF

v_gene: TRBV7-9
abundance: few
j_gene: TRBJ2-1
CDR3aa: CATHSGVLGHEQFF

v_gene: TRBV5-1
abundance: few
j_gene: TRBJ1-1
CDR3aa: CASSMQENTEAFF

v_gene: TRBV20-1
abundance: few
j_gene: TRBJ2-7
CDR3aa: CSARILGTAYEQYF

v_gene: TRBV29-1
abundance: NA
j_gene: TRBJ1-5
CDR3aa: CSVRQGPDQPQHF

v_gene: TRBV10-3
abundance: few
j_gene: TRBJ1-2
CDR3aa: CAISGGQGHGYTF

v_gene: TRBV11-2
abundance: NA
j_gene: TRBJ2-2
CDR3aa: CASSLLQLNTGELFF

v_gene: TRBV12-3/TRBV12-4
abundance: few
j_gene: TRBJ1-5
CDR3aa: CASSPEWAGNQPQHF

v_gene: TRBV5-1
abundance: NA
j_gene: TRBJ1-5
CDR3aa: CASSLAPGAQPQHF

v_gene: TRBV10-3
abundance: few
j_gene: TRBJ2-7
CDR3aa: CAISESRGRGRYF

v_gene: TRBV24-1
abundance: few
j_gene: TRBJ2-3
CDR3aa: CATSDPRRNTQYF

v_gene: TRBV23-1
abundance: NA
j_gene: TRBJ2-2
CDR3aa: CASGRTTTNTGELFF